The present entry profiles one T cell receptor beta chain with its context. Its specificity is unknown. Sequencing was performed with immunoSEQ multiplex PCR; in TCRdb, only in-frame clones are kept and a portion is missing. Altogether 330,000 or so clones are present, about nine tenths being singletons, with the ten largest covering around 0.84%. This record comes from a study of cytomegalovirus exposure and HLA in healthy donors. The study's findings and limits: As confirmed in vitro, a few CMV-associated chains were specific for CMV antigens. That first-cohort TCR clusters tended to co-occur in the 120 or so validation repertoires was found in a later analysis.

The sequence was obtained from a woman under 30 in good health and CMV-seronegative. Sequenced sample: PBMCs.

CDR3 sequence (DNA): TGTGCCAGCAGCTTAGGAACAGCCAACGTCCTGACTTTC. Encoded protein: CASSLGTANVLTF. V is TRBV7-9 and J is TRBJ2-6; no definite D call. Looked up from germline, CDR1 is SEHNR and CDR2 is FQNEAQ (reference sequence). With 1 base removed from V and 7 bases from J, the gap between germline ends came to 5 bases. CDR3 length: 13 amino acids.